This TCR beta chain is drawn from a study of blood T cell repertoires in COVID-19. Study at large: Italy, Spain and the United States were the sources of the convalescent and acute COVID-19 samples. Sources were T cells, B-cell-depleted T cells, or PBMCs; the material itself was cDNA or gDNA.

Enrolment of Seattle patients took place during active infection, and they were followed longitudinally. Germline V gene data show CDR1 as MNHEY and CDR2 as SMNVEV (reference sequence). V was trimmed by 7 bases and J by 0 bases, leaving 13 bases between them. CDR3 length: 15 amino acids. Generated by immunoSEQ multiplex PCR, the TCRdb table keeps only in-frame clones and is missing some. The top ten hold 3.9% of the sample, which has 80,000 to 100,000 clones, about 74% seen once. V usage is TRBV27 and J usage is TRBJ1-5; D is unclear. The sample comprised peripheral blood. The receptor comes from a man in his 70s with COVID-19, enrolled during active disease. The CDR3 DNA sequence: TGTGCCAGCATGGTTTGGCAGATTAGCAATCAGCCCCAGCATTTT. This codes for CASMVWQISNQPQHF.